This TCR beta chain was recovered during a study of blood T cell repertoires in COVID-19. Study in general: Both acute and convalescent COVID-19 samples were obtained from the United States, Italy and Spain. PBMCs, B-cell-depleted T cells, or T cells were the source of the cDNA or gDNA that made up the material.

Original processing notes: Researchers report that nucleated cell counts were estimated from reference gene primer amplification. Sequencing used immunoSEQ multiplex PCR; TCRdb keeps in-frame clones, though not all of them. D and trimming come from the DNA, and the V and J calls and clone size come from that table. This table holds about 300,000 clones, around four fifths found once. Germline V gene sequence: CDR1 MNHEY, CDR2 SVGAGI. V gave up 5 bases and J gave up 4 bases; unmatched junction bases: 10. CDR3 length: 15 residues. In its sample, this clone was seen a few times. Sequenced material: peripheral blood. V is TRBV6-5 and J is TRBJ1-1, with 7 bases that match TRBD1. This TCR was sampled from a woman aged 50 to 65 with acute or convalescent COVID-19. The CDR3 nucleotides are TGTGCCAGCAGTCTTAGTCAGGGGGTATCCACTGAAGCTTTCTTT. This sequence encodes CASSLSQGVSTEAFF.